The 27 T cell receptor beta chains below were found in one sample sequenced in a study of cytomegalovirus exposure and HLA in healthy donors. It was with 60 Vbeta and 13 Jbeta primers that the PCR ran. The table came from immunoSEQ multiplex PCR; TCRdb's copy has only in-frame clones and leaves some out. The repertoire holds 150,000 to 200,000 clones, with more than 65% as singletons. What was sequenced was PBMCs. The receptor source for this set is a woman aged 25 to 39 in good health and CMV-seronegative.

The genes are TRBV5-6 and TRBJ1-2; D is uncertain. The CDR3 has 16 amino acids. V dropped 0 bases and J dropped 5 bases, with 17 bases sitting between them. Looked up from germline, CDR1 is SGHDT and CDR2 is YYEEEE. The CDR3: CASSLGGEGGEYGYTF. CDR3 coding DNA: TGTGCCAGCAGCTTGGGTGGTGAGGGTGGCGAGTATGGCTACACCTTC.

The chain links TRBV6-4 to TRBJ2-5, with 8 bases matching TRBD2. Germline trimming cut 4 bases from V and 4 bases from J; bases unmatched to any gene: 8. Germline V gene sequence: CDR1 MRHNA, CDR2 SNTAGT. The CDR3 consists of 15 residues. CDR3 protein: CASSAASGGGETQYF. The CDR3 coding sequence is TGTGCCAGCAGTGCGGCGAGCGGGGGTGGAGAGACCCAGTACTTC.

The chain recombines TRBV6-6 with TRBJ1-4; 11 bases agree with TRBD1. Germline lookup yields CDR1 MNHNY and CDR2 SVGAGI (reference sequence). Trimming at V came to 8 bases and at J to 7 bases, leaving 3 bases not matched to a gene. This CDR3 contains 13 residues. CDR3: CASADRGREKLFF. The CDR3 DNA is TGTGCCAGCGCGGACAGGGGGCGTGAAAAACTGTTTTTT.

This clone was picked up one time. The chain couples TRBV13 to TRBJ2-7; 10 bases align to TRBD2. Germline V lookup: CDR1 PRHDT, CDR2 FYEKMQ (reference sequence). Trimming cost V 8 bases and J 3 bases; bases outside gene matches: 7. CDR3 size: 14 residues. CDR3 protein: CASRSSGGGYEQYF. DNA of the CDR3: TGTGCCAGCCGGTCTAGCGGGGGAGGCTACGAGCAGTACTTC.

The chain has TRBV7-8 and TRBJ2-7; D is possibly TRBD2 (5 bases). Trimming cost V 0 bases and J 2 bases, with 11 bases left between them. CDR3 length: 15 residues. Germline lookup yields CDR1 SGHVS and CDR2 FQNEAQ. CDR3 nucleotide sequence: TGTGCCAGCAGCTTAGCCGGTAGCGAGACCTACGAGCAGTACTTC. Its protein product is CASSLAGSETYEQYF.

The chain carries TRBV11-2 and TRBJ1-2; D not resolved. This CDR3 spans 17 amino acids. The V gene lost 0 bases and the J gene lost 5 bases, with 19 bases spanning the gap. The germline CDR1 and CDR2 sequences are SGHAT and FQNNGV. CDR3 in amino acids: CASSLDKRPGSWYGYTF. For the CDR3, the DNA is TGTGCCAGCAGCTTAGACAAACGGCCAGGATCATGGTATGGCTACACCTTC.

The genes are TRBV4-1 and TRBJ2-7, with 8 nucleotides matching TRBD2. The CDR3 sequence is 16 residues long. Unmatched junction bases numbered 11, after V lost 2 bases and J lost 5 bases. In germline, CDR1 is MGHRA, CDR2 YSYEKL. The CDR3, as DNA: TGCGCCAGCAGCCAACCTCGGCCGGGACTAGGGCACGAGCAGTACTTC. Translation: CASSQPRPGLGHEQYF.

The chain is built from TRBV4-3 and TRBJ1-2; D possibly corresponds to TRBD1 (6 bases). The germline gives CDR1 LGHNA, CDR2 YSLEER. This CDR3 has 14 amino acids. Trimming cost V 1 base and J 7 bases, with 13 bases left between them. Here the CDR3 reads CASSQGAGASGYTF. The CDR3 nucleotides are TGCGCCAGCAGCCAAGGGGCAGGGGCCTCTGGCTACACCTTC.

The chain uses TRBV6-1 and TRBJ2-7; TRBD1 matches 10 bases. Trimming removed 1 base from V and 4 bases from J; junction bases left unmatched: 10. CDR1 is MNHNS, CDR2 SASEGT, per germline. The CDR3 length is 17 residues. The CDR3 DNA follows: TGTGCCAGCAGTGAAGAAGGCGACAGGGGGCAAATTTACGAGCAGTACTTC. Its translation is CASSEEGDRGQIYEQYF.

This clone was seen a few times. V gene TRBV4-3 combines with J gene TRBJ1-1; the D is unclear. The V end was cut by 4 bases, the J end by 1 base, with 13 bases between. There are 15 residues in the CDR3. CDR1 and CDR2 (germline): LGHNA, YSLEER. CDR3 sequence: CASSPADWPNTEAFF. The CDR3 nucleotides read TGCGCCAGCAGCCCGGCTGACTGGCCGAACACTGAAGCTTTCTTT.

This chain connects TRBV4-1 to TRBJ2-5, with TRBD2 identical over 7 bases. The DNA end favors TRBJ2-7, so the J call may be wrong. Germline V CDR1 and CDR2: MGHRA, YSYEKL. The CDR3 covers 15 residues. The CDR3 here is CASSQEGGRVDEQYF. The DNA for the CDR3 is TGCGCCAGCAGCCAAGAGGGAGGGAGGGTCGACGAGCAGTACTTC.

This chain joins TRBV5-1 and TRBJ1-6, with D possibly matching TRBD1 (6 bases). In germline, CDR1 is SGHRS, CDR2 YFSETQ. Trimming removed 4 bases at V and 6 bases at J, with 14 bases between. There are 15 residues in the CDR3. The CDR3 bases are TGCGCCAGCAGCATAAAAGGACAGACTAATTCACCCCTCCACTTT. This encodes CASSIKGQTNSPLHF.

CDR3 loop: CASSPDRLNQPQHF. The CDR3 DNA sequence: TGTGCCAGCAGTCCTGACAGACTCAATCAGCCCCAGCATTTT. This chain links TRBV2 with TRBJ1-5; D is possibly TRBD1 (5 bases). The germline V gene has CDR1 SNHLY and CDR2 FYNNEI. The CDR3 length is 14 residues. Trimming removed 5 bases from V and 3 bases from J, with 11 bases in between.

CDR3: CAWSVSRYRVAYEQYF. The DNA for the CDR3 is TGTGCCTGGAGTGTAAGTCGTTATCGGGTAGCCTACGAGCAGTACTTC. The chain has TRBV30 and TRBJ2-7; D is unclear. In germline, CDR1 is GTSNPN, CDR2 SVGIG (reference sequence). V dropped 0 bases and J dropped 2 bases, with 17 bases sitting between them. The CDR3 has 16 amino acids.

In its sample, this clone was seen once. This chain connects TRBV18 to TRBJ2-7; 10 bases match TRBD1. V was pared by 1 base and J by 4 bases, with 4 bases of the junction left unmatched. The germline CDR1 and CDR2 sequences are KGHSH and LQKENI. The CDR3 is 15 residues long. The CDR3 reads CASSPRDRGVYEQYF. The CDR3 DNA is TGTGCCAGCTCACCACGGGACAGGGGTGTGTACGAGCAGTACTTC.

The chain joins TRBV13 to TRBJ2-7; D may be TRBD1 (7 bases). This CDR3 spans 15 amino acids. Germline assignment: CDR1 PRHDT and CDR2 FYEKMQ (reference sequence). Trimming left V 5 bases short and J 4 bases short, with 18 bases between. This CDR3 reads CASSPGGQGGYEQYF. The CDR3 nucleotides are TGTGCCAGCAGCCCCGGAGGTCAGGGGGGTTACGAGCAGTACTTC.

The V call is TRBV2, the J call TRBJ2-7; 9 nucleotides align to TRBD1. From germline, CDR1 is SNHLY and CDR2 FYNNEI. The CDR3 loop spans 15 amino acids. Trimming at V came to 5 bases and at J to 7 bases, leaving 12 bases not matched to a gene. The CDR3 protein is CASSQGGTGMFEQYF. CDR3 nucleotide sequence: TGTGCCAGCAGTCAGGGGGGGACAGGGATGTTTGAGCAGTACTTC.

The chain combines TRBV13 with TRBJ1-5; 9 nucleotides agree with TRBD1. CDR3 length: 14 amino acids. Germline CDR1 reads PRHDT; CDR2 reads FYEKMQ (reference sequence). V was pared by 3 bases and J by 4 bases, with 1 base of the junction left unmatched. The CDR3: CASSLTGGNQPQHF. The CDR3 nucleotides read TGTGCCAGCAGCTTGACAGGGGGTAATCAGCCCCAGCATTTT.

This chain connects TRBV2 to TRBJ2-7; D is perhaps TRBD1 (5 bases). This CDR3 region has 12 residues. Germline CDR1 SNHLY, CDR2 FYNNEI. V was clipped by 6 bases and J by 6 bases, with 12 bases between them. The CDR3 sequence is CASRGGRVEQYF. CDR3 DNA sequence: TGTGCCAGCAGGGGCGGCAGGGTCGAGCAGTACTTC.

This clone appeared once. V gene TRBV19 combines with J gene TRBJ1-5; D not certain. Germline CDR1 reads LNHDA; CDR2 reads SQIVND (reference sequence). V was shortened by 6 bases and J by 3 bases, with 18 bases between the two germline ends. The CDR3 extends over 16 amino acids. The CDR3 bases are TGTGCCAGTAGCAATCTACTGGAGCTACCCAATCAGCCCCAGCATTTT. This gives the protein CASSNLLELPNQPQHF.

This clone was counted only a few times. This chain joins TRBV7-9 and TRBJ2-1, with 7 bases fitting TRBD1. Trimming removed 5 bases from V and 1 base from J; junction bases left unmatched: 8. Per germline, CDR1 SEHNR and CDR2 FQNEAQ (reference sequence). The length of the CDR3 is 16 residues. CDR3 DNA sequence: TGTGCCAGCAGCCTAAGAGGGGGCAAGTCCTACAATGAGCAGTTCTTC. This translates into CASSLRGGKSYNEQFF. The whole variable domain, filled in from reference TRBV7-9 and TRBJ2-1, reads DTGVSQNPRHKITKRGQNVTFRCDPISEHNRLYWYRQTLGQGPEFLTYFQNEAQLEKSRLLSDRFSAERPKGSFSTLEIQRTEQGDSAMYLCASSLRGGKSYNEQFFGPGTRLTVL.

V and J are TRBV5-4 and TRBJ2-1; D call uncertain. The CDR3 has 11 residues. V dropped 5 bases and J dropped 12 bases, with 12 bases sitting between them. Germline CDR1 reads SGHNT; CDR2 reads YYREEE (reference sequence). The CDR3 is CASSLESAQFF. As DNA, the CDR3 is TGTGCCAGCAGTCTGGAGTCGGCGCAGTTCTTC.

This clone was observed a few times. The V gene is TRBV7-2, the J gene TRBJ2-7, with TRBD2 matching 8 bases. After removal of 1 base from V and 4 bases from J, the junction contained 9 bases not matched to a gene. CDR3 length: 16 amino acids. Germline V gives CDR1 SGHTA, CDR2 FQGNSA. CDR3: CASSLVGREVRYEQYF. The CDR3, as DNA: TGTGCCAGCAGCTTAGTTGGGCGGGAGGTTCGGTACGAGCAGTACTTC.

The V gene is TRBV7-2, the J gene TRBJ1-5; TRBD1 agrees at 9 bases. This CDR3 is 16 amino acids long. CDR1 SGHTA and CDR2 FQGNSA come from the germline V gene. V dropped 3 bases and J dropped 3; count of bases not matched to a gene: 6. This chain's CDR3 is CASSFGTGRSNQPQHF. The CDR3 DNA follows: TGTGCCAGCAGCTTCGGGACAGGGAGATCCAATCAGCCCCAGCATTTT.

This rearrangement joins TRBV7-2 to TRBJ2-3, with TRBD1 as a possible D gene (6 bases). The germline V and J ends were trimmed by 1 base and 0 bases, with 17 bases remaining between them. The CDR3 is 18 amino acids. The germline CDR1 and CDR2 sequences are SGHTA and FQGNSA. CDR3 DNA sequence: TGTGCCAGCAGCTTAGACAGGGACCGCCTCACTAGCACAGATACGCAGTATTTT. Protein sequence: CASSLDRDRLTSTDTQYF.

The rearrangement joins TRBV5-1 to TRBJ2-5; TRBD1 might be the D (6 bases). CDR1 and CDR2 (germline): SGHRS, YFSETQ. V was trimmed by 2 bases and J by 5 bases, leaving 7 bases between them. The CDR3 consists of 12 residues. The chain's CDR3 is CASSFRGETQYF. CDR3 bases: TGCGCCAGCAGCTTTAGGGGGGAGACCCAGTACTTC.

The chain is built from TRBV5-1 and TRBJ2-3; D perhaps matches TRBD2 (6 bases). The CDR3 length is 17 residues. Germline CDR1 reads SGHRS; CDR2 reads YFSETQ. V was trimmed by 0 bases and J by 10 bases, leaving 24 bases between them. As DNA, the CDR3 is TGCGCCAGCAGCTTGGTCTTAGGGGTGGAGGGAGCCCGGGCGCAGTATTTT. Translating gives CASSLVLGVEGARAQYF.